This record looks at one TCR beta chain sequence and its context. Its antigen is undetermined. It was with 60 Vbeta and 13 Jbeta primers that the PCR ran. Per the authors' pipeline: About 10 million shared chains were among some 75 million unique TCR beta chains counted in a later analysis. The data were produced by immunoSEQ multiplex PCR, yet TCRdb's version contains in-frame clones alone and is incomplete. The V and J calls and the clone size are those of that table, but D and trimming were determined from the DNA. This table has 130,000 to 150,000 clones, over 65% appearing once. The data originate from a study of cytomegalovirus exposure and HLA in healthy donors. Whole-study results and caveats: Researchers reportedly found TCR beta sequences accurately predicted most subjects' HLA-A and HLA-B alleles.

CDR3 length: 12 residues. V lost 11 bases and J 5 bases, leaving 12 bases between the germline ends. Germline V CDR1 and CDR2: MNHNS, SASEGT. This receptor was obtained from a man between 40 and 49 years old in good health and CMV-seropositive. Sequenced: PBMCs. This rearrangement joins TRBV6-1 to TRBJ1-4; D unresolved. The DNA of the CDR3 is TGTGCCTACAACGAAATAAATGAAAAACTGTTTTTT. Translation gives CAYNEINEKLFF.